Presented here are 20 T cell receptor beta chains from one specimen sequenced in a study of CD4 T cells in relation to SARS-CoV-2 and coronaviruses. Measured with immunoSEQ multiplex PCR; TCRdb has only the in-frame clones, and not every one. Here the sample spans roughly 38,000 clones, approximately 80% being singletons. Antigen specificity for these receptors is unknown. The sequenced sample consisted of naive CD4+ T cells from PBMCs, cultured in vitro. The subset is: naive CD4+ T cells isolated by negative enrichment. The source is an adult with COVID-19.

The rearrangement uses TRBV6-2 or TRBV6-3 and TRBJ2-7; D is possibly TRBD1 (5 bases). The germline CDR1 and CDR2 sequences are MNHEY and SVGEGT. This CDR3 spans 12 amino acids. V dropped 4 bases and J dropped 3 bases, with 7 bases sitting between them. CDR3 nucleotide sequence: TGTGCCAGCAGTTTCGACAGCTACGAGCAGTACTTC. As protein: CASSFDSYEQYF.

The CDR3: CASSLWASGSYEQYF. The CDR3 nucleotides read TGTGCCAGCAGCTTATGGGCAAGCGGGTCCTACGAGCAGTACTTC. This chain uses TRBV7-2 with TRBJ2-7; tentatively, D is TRBD2 (6 bases). V was cut by 2 bases and J by 1 base, with 12 bases left in between. This CDR3 contains 15 residues. CDR1 and CDR2 (germline): SGHTA, FQGNSA.

The CDR3 loop is CASSPSGRAEKTQYF. DNA for the CDR3: TGTGCCAGCAGCCCTAGCGGGAGGGCCGAGAAGACCCAGTACTTC. The J gene is TRBJ2-5, the V gene TRBV28; 12 bases are a match to TRBD2. CDR1 MDHEN and CDR2 SYDVKM come from the germline V gene. The junction had 8 bases not matched to a gene; V was cut back by 6 bases and J by 6 bases. The CDR3 is made up of 15 amino acids.

The genes are TRBV28 and TRBJ2-6, with 9 bases fitting TRBD1. Germline CDR1 MDHEN, CDR2 SYDVKM. V was pared by 4 bases and J by 4 bases, with 11 bases of the junction left unmatched. The CDR3 runs 18 residues. CDR3 nucleotides: TGTGCCAGCAGTTCACCGACCGGGACAGGGCCCGGGGCCAACGTCCTGACTTTC. This gives the protein CASSSPTGTGPGANVLTF.

This chain connects TRBV14 to TRBJ2-1; no firm D call. V dropped 1 base and J dropped 10 bases, with 14 bases sitting between them. CDR1 and CDR2 (germline): SGHDN, FVKESK. This CDR3 is 14 amino acids long. CDR3 protein: CASSQGLNSREQFF. CDR3 in DNA: TGTGCCAGCAGCCAAGGGCTTAATAGTCGCGAGCAGTTCTTC.

This chain joins TRBV2 and TRBJ2-2, with 8 positions matching TRBD1. J lost 7 bases, V lost 6 bases, and 13 bases had no gene match. Germline V gene data show CDR1 as SNHLY and CDR2 as FYNNEI. The CDR3 sequence is 16 residues long. CDR3 residues: CASSSYLDRDGGELFF. DNA of the CDR3: TGTGCCAGCAGCTCTTATTTGGACAGGGATGGCGGGGAGCTGTTTTTT.

This clone has only a few counts. V usage is TRBV7-9 and J usage is TRBJ2-6; the D gene could be TRBD1 or TRBD2 (5 bases each). Germline values: CDR1 SEHNR, CDR2 FQNEAQ (reference sequence). The CDR3 has 17 amino acids. Trimming shortened V by 5 bases and J by 4 bases, and 18 bases separated the two germline ends. As DNA, the CDR3 is TGTGCCAGCAGCGTCTTTTTGTACGGGGCCGGGGCCAACGTCCTGACTTTC. Protein sequence: CASSVFLYGAGANVLTF.

This clone occurred once. This chain uses TRBV2 with TRBJ2-3; D is ambiguous. V was clipped by 7 bases and J by 5 bases, with 13 bases between them. The CDR3 sequence is 13 residues long. Germline CDR1 and CDR2: SNHLY and FYNNEI. The CDR3 DNA is TGTGCCAGCATGCGACCCTCCCTAGATACGCAGTATTTT. This codes for CASMRPSLDTQYF.

This clone was seen only a few times. The chain carries TRBV5-1 and TRBJ1-5; weak D call: TRBD1 (5 bases). Trimming removed 4 bases from V and 4 bases from J, with 15 bases in between. Germline-derived CDR1 and CDR2 are SGHRS and YFSETQ. CDR3 length: 15 residues. Here the CDR3 reads CASSPGGTSNQPQHF. The CDR3 bases are TGCGCCAGCAGCCCCGGAGGGACTTCTAATCAGCCCCAGCATTTT.

The chain is built from TRBV7-3 and TRBJ2-7; maybe TRBD2 (5 bases). The V end lost 2 bases, the J end lost 6 bases, and 11 bases lay between the germline ends. The germline V gene encodes CDR1 SGHTA and CDR2 FQGTGA. This CDR3 region has 13 residues. CDR3: CASSLLGGREQYF. CDR3 nucleotide sequence: TGTGCCAGCAGCTTATTAGGCGGGCGCGAGCAGTACTTC.

This clone was seen more than once but under ten times. The chain uses TRBV7-3 and TRBJ2-1; 11 nucleotides agree with TRBD2. V dropped 5 bases and J dropped 4; count of bases not matched to a gene: 7. Germline V gene lookup returns CDR1 SGHTA and CDR2 FQGTGA. This CDR3 region has 16 residues. This CDR3 is CASSHSTSGGYNEQFF. CDR3 sequence (DNA): TGTGCCAGCAGCCACTCAACTAGCGGGGGTTACAATGAGCAGTTCTTC.

J is TRBJ2-2 and V is TRBV5-1, with a tentative D call TRBD1 (6 bases). Germline assignment: CDR1 SGHRS and CDR2 YFSETQ. The V end was cut by 4 bases, the J end by 5 bases, with 15 bases between. This CDR3 is built from 15 residues. The CDR3 protein is CASSAGQLRTGELFF. The CDR3, as DNA: TGCGCCAGCAGCGCCGGACAGCTCCGAACCGGGGAGCTGTTTTTT.

V is TRBV30 and J is TRBJ1-2; 7 positions match TRBD1. The germline CDR1 and CDR2 sequences are GTSNPN and SVGIG (reference sequence). Trimming cost V 4 bases and J 5 bases; bases outside gene matches: 4. CDR3 length: 12 residues. The CDR3 DNA follows: TGTGCCTGGATGGCAGGGGGGTATGGCTACACCTTC. It translates to CAWMAGGYGYTF.

In nucleotides, the CDR3 is TGTGCCAGCAGTGAACCTATACAGCCCCCCTCCTACGAGCAGTACTTC. Protein sequence: CASSEPIQPPSYEQYF. This sequence joins TRBV6-1 and TRBJ2-7; D ambiguous. The germline V and J ends were trimmed by 2 bases and 0 bases, with 14 bases remaining between them. Germline V gene data show CDR1 as MNHNS and CDR2 as SASEGT. This CDR3 is built from 16 residues.

This chain joins TRBV3-1 (or the pseudogene TRBV3-2) and TRBJ1-3; TRBD1 matches 7 bases. V gave up 4 bases and J gave up 0 bases; unmatched junction bases: 6. Germline V gene data show CDR1 as LGHDT and CDR2 as YNNKEL (reference sequence). The CDR3 loop spans 16 amino acids. CDR3 sequence (DNA): TGTGCCAGCAGCCCCAATGGACAGGTCTCTGGAAACACCATATATTTT. It specifies CASSPNGQVSGNTIYF.

This chain joins TRBV9 and TRBJ2-1; D gene unclear. Trimming removed 7 bases from V and 2 bases from J, with 10 bases in between. The CDR3 runs 13 residues. The germline CDR1 and CDR2 sequences are SGDLS and YYNGEE. The CDR3: CASSSSTYNEQFF. CDR3 sequence (DNA): TGTGCCAGCTCTAGTTCGACCTACAATGAGCAGTTCTTC. Looking up the rest from reference TRBV9 and TRBJ2-1 gives the full variable domain: DSGVTQTPKHLITATGQRVTLRCSPRSGDLSVYWYQQSLDQGLQFLIQYYNGEERAKGNILERFSAQQFPDLHSELNLSSLELGDSALYFCASSSSTYNEQFFGPGTRLTVL.

The V and J genes are TRBV5-1 and TRBJ1-6; 9 bases line up with TRBD1. The CDR3 totals 14 residues. CDR1 and CDR2 (germline): SGHRS, YFSETQ. V lost 6 bases and J lost 6; bases outside the gene matches: 4. The chain's CDR3 is CASTKGQGNSPLHF. The CDR3 region has the DNA TGCGCCAGCACCAAGGGACAGGGTAATTCACCCCTCCACTTT.

The chain couples TRBV28 to TRBJ1-2; maybe TRBD1 (6 bases). Germline loops: CDR1 MDHEN, CDR2 SYDVKM. The CDR3 covers 14 residues. The ends were cut back, 3 bases at V and 7 bases at J, with 15 bases in the middle. The CDR3 DNA sequence: TGTGCCAGCAGTTTGGGACAAGGGACGGGTGGCTACACCTTC. The encoded protein is CASSLGQGTGGYTF.

The J gene is TRBJ2-3, the V gene TRBV6-4; D uncertain. This CDR3 region has 12 residues. V was clipped by 2 bases and J by 9 bases, with 9 bases between them. Germline CDR1 MRHNA, CDR2 SNTAGT. This CDR3 reads CASSDGETTQYF. The CDR3, as DNA: TGTGCCAGCAGTGACGGGGAAACAACGCAGTATTTT.

The chain recombines TRBV2 with TRBJ1-2; D unclear. Trimming removed 3 bases from V and 8 bases from J, with 16 bases in between. The CDR3 has 14 residues. Germline CDR1 and CDR2: SNHLY and FYNNEI. CDR3 residues: CASSERRSYGGYTF. The CDR3 coding sequence is TGTGCCAGCAGTGAGCGTAGGAGTTATGGCGGCTACACCTTC.